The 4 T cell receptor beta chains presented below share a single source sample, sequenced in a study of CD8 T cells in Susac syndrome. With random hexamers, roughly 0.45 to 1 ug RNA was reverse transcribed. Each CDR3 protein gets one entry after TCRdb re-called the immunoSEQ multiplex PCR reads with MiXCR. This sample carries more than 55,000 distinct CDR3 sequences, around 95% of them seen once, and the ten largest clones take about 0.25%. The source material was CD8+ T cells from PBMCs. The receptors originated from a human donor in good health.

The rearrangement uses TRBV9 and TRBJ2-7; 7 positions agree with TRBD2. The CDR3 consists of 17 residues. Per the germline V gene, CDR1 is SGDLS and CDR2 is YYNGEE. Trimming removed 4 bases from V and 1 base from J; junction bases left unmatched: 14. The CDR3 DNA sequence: TGTGCCAGCAGCCTCCCTTTACGGGGAGGGTCTTCCTACGAGCAGTACGTC. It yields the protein CASSLPLRGGSSYEQYV.

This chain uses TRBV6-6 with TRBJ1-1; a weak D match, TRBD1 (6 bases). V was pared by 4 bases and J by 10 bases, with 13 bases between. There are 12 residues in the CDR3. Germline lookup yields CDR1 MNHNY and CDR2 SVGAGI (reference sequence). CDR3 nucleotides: TGTGCCAGCAGTTTCGGACAGTTCGCAGCTTTCTTT. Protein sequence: CASSFGQFAAFF.

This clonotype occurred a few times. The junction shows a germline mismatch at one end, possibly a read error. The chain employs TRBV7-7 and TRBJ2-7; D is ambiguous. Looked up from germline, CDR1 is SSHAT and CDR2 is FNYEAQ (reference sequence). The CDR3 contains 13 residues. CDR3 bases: TGTGCTAGCAGCCCTGGTCCAACCTACGAGCAGTACTTC. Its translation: CASSPGPTYEQYF.

CDR3 sequence (DNA): TGTGCCAGCTCACTCGGAGGACAGGGGAACACTGAAGCTTTCTTT. Amino acids: CASSLGGQGNTEAFF. The chain uses TRBV18 and TRBJ1-1; TRBD1 matches 8 bases. In germline, CDR1 is KGHSH, CDR2 LQKENI. V dropped 4 bases and J dropped 1; count of bases not matched to a gene: 5. The CDR3 length is 15 residues.